The 5 T cell receptor beta chains given below trace back to one sample, sequenced in a study of blood T cell repertoires in COVID-19. TCRdb's table, derived via immunoSEQ multiplex PCR, lists solely in-frame clones and lacks some. This table holds around 250,000 clones, roughly 84% found once. The specimen was peripheral blood. Source of these receptors: a woman aged 35 to 49 who had recovered from COVID-19.

The CDR3 DNA is TGTGCCAGCAGCTTAGACAGGGCAGGCAATCAGCCCCAGCATTTT. This encodes CASSLDRAGNQPQHF. The chain uses TRBV6-5 and TRBJ1-5, with 7 bases fitting TRBD1. Germline CDR1 MNHEY, CDR2 SVGAGI. Trimming took 6 bases from V and 2 from J; bases not matched to a gene: 7. This CDR3 has 15 residues.

CDR3 DNA: TGTGCCAGCAGCTCAGGGTGGGGTTCACCCCTCCACTTT. Translated, it gives CASSSGWGSPLHF. The V gene is TRBV7-9, the J gene TRBJ1-6; perhaps TRBD1 as D (5 bases). Germline CDR1 is SEHNR and CDR2 is FQNEAQ (reference sequence). The CDR3 contains 13 residues. Trimming left V 4 bases short and J 9 bases short, with 10 bases between.

The chain employs TRBV30 and TRBJ1-4; 8 bases align to TRBD1. J gave up 9 bases and V 0 bases, and 6 bases lay outside the gene matches. Germline V gene data show CDR1 as GTSNPN and CDR2 as SVGIG (reference sequence). CDR3 size: 14 residues. The CDR3 sequence: CAWSVRQGSKKLFF. The CDR3 DNA sequence: TGTGCCTGGAGTGTACGACAGGGGAGTAAAAAACTGTTTTTT.

The rearrangement uses TRBV5-1 and TRBJ1-1; 7 bases are shared with TRBD1. Germline CDR1 is SGHRS and CDR2 is YFSETQ. Trimming took 5 bases from V and 1 from J; bases not matched to a gene: 5. This CDR3 is 14 amino acids long. The CDR3 protein is CASRAGTANTEAFF. The DNA of the CDR3 is TGCGCCAGCAGGGCCGGGACAGCGAACACTGAAGCTTTCTTT.

This clone was observed a single time. The CDR3 spells CASSSTVNTEAFF. CDR3 in DNA: TGTGCCAGCAGCTCCACAGTTAACACTGAAGCTTTCTTT. The rearrangement links TRBV6-2 or TRBV6-3 to TRBJ1-1, with no clear D. Trimming removed 6 bases from V and 2 bases from J, with 10 bases in between. There are 13 residues in the CDR3. Germline CDR1 and CDR2: MNHEY and SVGEGT.